The rows below give T cell receptor beta chains drawn from one sample of a study of vaccination effects on CD4 cells after COVID-19. Antigen specificity for these receptors is unknown. Using immunoSEQ multiplex PCR, the repertoire was profiled, and TCRdb retains in-frame clones only, with some absent. The data hold roughly 20,000 clones, with approximately 70% observed a single time. The material was CD4+ T cells from PBMCs cultured with HCoV-229E spike peptides, obtained before COVID-19 vaccination. These receptors were collected from a human donor who received a COVID-19 vaccine. The conserved cysteine and the conserved F or W are not part of the CDR3 here. Part of the rows lack a size; the others show once, few, many or a class for expanded clones.

J gene	clone size	V gene	CDR3 protein
TRBJ1-2	NA	TRBV3-1/TRBV3-2	ASSQGEANYGYT
TRBJ2-7	once	TRBV28	ASSSTASGVYEQY
TRBJ2-3	NA	TRBV6-4	ASSPMGGATDTQY
TRBJ2-7	few	TRBV5-4	ASSIPGRGHEQY
TRBJ2-5	NA	TRBV18	ASSPSSGETQY
TRBJ1-6	few	TRBV25-1	ASRETGFSPLH
TRBJ2-7	NA	TRBV12-2	ASRLQRGRDKFLEQY
TRBJ1-5	NA	TRBV19	ASSIDGRYQPQH
TRBJ2-1	NA	TRBV7-2	ASSPSRGNEQF
TRBJ1-2	NA	TRBV27	ASKKTGAGGYT
TRBJ1-2	NA	TRBV19	ASNSDPAWNGYT
TRBJ2-3	NA	TRBV5-4	ASSGALRGGADTQY
TRBJ2-7	NA	TRBV10-2	ASSELVKPYEQY
TRBJ2-1	once	TRBV7-6	ASSSVPGLAGDNEQF
TRBJ1-4	NA	TRBV6-1	ASSDWTPEEKLF
TRBJ1-2	NA	TRBV9	ASSVDAGSNYGYT
TRBJ2-5	NA	TRBV18	ASSPGLAVETQY